Shown below are 21 T cell receptor beta chains from a single sample sequenced in a study of shared clonotypes between healthy human individuals. Sequenced by immunoSEQ multiplex PCR; TCRdb stores in-frame clones only, minus some. The top ten clones hold around 0.37% of a sample with around 2.5 million clones, under 95% of them seen once. Source material: naive CD4+ T cells from PBMCs. Stated subset: CD45RA+ positively selected. The receptor set was obtained from a man between 18 and 29 years old in good health. Some clones in this sample may be carry-over from other donors' samples.

The chain is built from TRBV9 and TRBJ2-3; 10 nucleotides agree with TRBD2. CDR3 length: 17 residues. In germline, CDR1 is SGDLS, CDR2 YYNGEE. After removal of 1 base from V and 3 bases from J, the junction contained 8 bases not matched to a gene. The CDR3 nucleotides read TGTGCCAGCAGCGTACTTTCCGGGACTAGCGCGACAGATACGCAGTATTTT. Residues: CASSVLSGTSATDTQYF.

As concerns this clone: The same CDR3 also results from other DNA sequences found in this sample. This rearrangement joins TRBV5-1 to TRBJ1-2, with 8 positions matching TRBD1. CDR1 is SGHRS, CDR2 YFSETQ, per germline. The CDR3 covers 14 residues. V shed 0 bases and J 2 bases; nucleotides not matched to a gene: 0. The CDR3 DNA reads as TGCGCCAGCAGCTTGGGGGACAGGAACTATGGCTACACCTTC. This gives the protein CASSLGDRNYGYTF.

The V gene is TRBV29-1, the J gene TRBJ1-2; possible D gene TRBD1, 6 bases. Trimming removed 4 bases at V and 7 bases at J, with 10 bases between. This CDR3 is 11 amino acids long. The germline V gene encodes CDR1 SQVTM and CDR2 ANQGSEA. CDR3 sequence (DNA): TGCAGCGTTGCGGGGGGCGGTGGCTACACCTTC. Its translation is CSVAGGGGYTF. Variable domain in full (rest from reference TRBV29-1 and TRBJ1-2): SAVISQKPSRDICQRGTSLTIQCQVDSQVTMMFWYRQQPGQSLTLIATANQGSEATYESGFVIDKFPISRPNLTFSTLTVSNMSPEDSSIYLCSVAGGGGYTFGSGTRLTVV.

This clone was seen just once. Distinct nucleotide sequences in the sample also encode this CDR3. The chain couples TRBV15 to TRBJ2-7; D unresolved. Trimming shortened V by 1 base and J by 2 bases, and 3 bases separated the two germline ends. Germline CDR1 and CDR2: LNHNV and YYDKDF (reference sequence). The CDR3 totals 12 residues. The CDR3 sequence is CATSRGPYEQYF. CDR3 DNA sequence: TGTGCCACCAGCAGAGGCCCCTACGAGCAGTACTTC.

About this clone: A read error may produce the germline difference seen at one junction end. This chain links TRBV18 with TRBJ1-1; D is undetermined. The CDR3 has 13 residues. Germline V gene data show CDR1 as KGHSH and CDR2 as LQKENI. CDR3 in amino acids: CAGSPAGNTEAFF. Written as DNA, the CDR3 is TGTGCCGGCTCACCAGCGGGGAACACTGAAGCTTTCTTT. Full variable domain (outside the CDR3, taken from reference TRBV18 and TRBJ1-1): NAGVMQNPRHLVRRRGQEARLRCSPMKGHSHVYWYRQLPEEGLKFMVYLQKENIIDESGMPKERFSAEFPKEGPSILRIQQVVRGDSAAYFCAGSPAGNTEAFFGQGTRLTVV.

This clone was observed a single time. The chain is built from TRBV5-1 and TRBJ2-2; 9 nucleotides align to TRBD1. The J segment lost 4 bases and the V segment lost 1 base, leaving 14 bases of the junction unmatched. The CDR3 covers 19 residues. Germline lookup yields CDR1 SGHRS and CDR2 YFSETQ. The CDR3 nucleotides are TGCGCCAGCAGCTTGACGGGACAGGGCAGGCCGGTAGGCACCGGGGAGCTGTTTTTT. As protein: CASSLTGQGRPVGTGELFF.

The sample holds one count of this clone. In DNA, the CDR3 is TGCGCCAGCAGCCCGGGACAGCCCTCCTACAATGAGCAGTTCTTC. Translating it yields CASSPGQPSYNEQFF. V is TRBV5-1 and J is TRBJ2-1, with 7 bases identical to TRBD1. The germline gives CDR1 SGHRS, CDR2 YFSETQ. The V segment lost 4 bases and the J segment 0 bases; nucleotides outside the gene matches: 4. The CDR3 sequence is 15 residues long.

The rearrangement uses TRBV14 and TRBJ1-5; no clear D gene. With 4 bases removed from V and 5 bases from J, the gap between germline ends came to 9 bases. From germline, CDR1 is SGHDN and CDR2 FVKESK. The CDR3 runs to 13 residues. CDR3 nucleotide sequence: TGTGCCAGCAGCCCTAGTCCCTATCAGCCCCAGCATTTT. This sequence encodes CASSPSPYQPQHF.

The chain employs TRBV7-2 and TRBJ2-1; the match to TRBD2 covers 9 bases. V was pared by 5 bases and J by 7 bases, with 15 bases of the junction left unmatched. CDR3 size: 17 residues. CDR1 SGHTA and CDR2 FQGNSA come from the germline V gene. The CDR3 spells CASSPTSGPPLRNEQFF. CDR3 bases: TGTGCCAGCAGCCCGACTAGCGGCCCGCCCTTGAGGAATGAGCAGTTCTTC. The entire variable domain, with the rest obtained from reference TRBV7-2 and TRBJ2-1, is as follows: GAGVSQSPSNKVTEKGKDVELRCDPISGHTALYWYRQSLGQGLEFLIYFQGNSAPDKSGLPSDRFSAERTGGSVSTLTIQRTQQEDSAVYLCASSPTSGPPLRNEQFFGPGTRLTVL.

V usage is TRBV29-1 and J usage is TRBJ2-2, with no clear D. The CDR3 runs to 15 residues. Germline V gene lookup returns CDR1 SQVTM and CDR2 ANQGSEA. Trimming took 4 bases from V and 5 from J, leaving 17 bases between them. The CDR3 DNA reads as TGCAGCGTTGGTGGTAGCTACTTCCCGACCGGGGAGCTGTTTTTT. Its translation: CSVGGSYFPTGELFF.

This chain links TRBV11-2 with TRBJ2-7, with unresolved D. Germline-derived CDR1 and CDR2 are SGHAT and FQNNGV. CDR3 size: 14 residues. With 2 bases removed from V and 2 bases from J, the gap between germline ends came to 10 bases. The DNA of the CDR3 is TGTGCCAGCAGCTTACCACTCCCCCCCTACGAGCAGTACTTC. As protein: CASSLPLPPYEQYF. The full variable domain, in which reference TRBV11-2 and TRBJ2-7 provide the parts outside the CDR3, is EAGVAQSPRYKIIEKRQSVAFWCNPISGHATLYWYQQILGQGPKLLIQFQNNGVVDDSQLPKDRFSAERLKGVDSTLKIQPAKLEDSAVYLCASSLPLPPYEQYFGPGTRLTVT.

The J gene is TRBJ2-2, the V gene TRBV29-1, with a tentative D call TRBD2 (5 bases). V was trimmed by 6 bases and J by 2 bases, leaving 16 bases between them. In germline, CDR1 is SQVTM, CDR2 ANQGSEA. This CDR3 has 15 residues. The CDR3 nucleotides are TGCAGCGTGCCGAGGGAGAGCCTAAACACCGGGGAGCTGTTTTTT. As protein: CSVPRESLNTGELFF.

On this clone: This specimen includes other DNA sequences encoding the same CDR3. The V call is TRBV7-2, the J call TRBJ1-1, with 7 nucleotides matching TRBD1. In germline, CDR1 is SGHTA, CDR2 FQGNSA. The V segment lost 5 bases and the J segment 1 base; nucleotides outside the gene matches: 4. This CDR3 contains 14 residues. CDR3 nucleotides: TGTGCCAGCAGCCCAGACAGGGAGAACACTGAAGCTTTCTTT. It yields the protein CASSPDRENTEAFF.

The genes are TRBV11-3 and TRBJ2-1, with a possible D match to TRBD2 (6 bases). The CDR3 spans 15 residues. V lost 2 bases to trimming and J lost 6 bases, with 14 bases between them. CDR1 is SGHNT and CDR2 is YENEEA in the germline V gene. The CDR3 nucleotides read TGTGCCAGCAGCTTATACCTAGCGCGTGTCAATGAGCAGTTCTTC. Amino acids: CASSLYLARVNEQFF.

The rearrangement uses TRBV28 and TRBJ1-1; D not certain. CDR3 size: 12 residues. In germline, CDR1 is MDHEN, CDR2 SYDVKM. Trimming took 5 bases from V and 4 from J, leaving 8 bases between them. The CDR3 here is CASSTTSTEAFF. As DNA, the CDR3 is TGTGCCAGCAGTACTACGTCCACTGAAGCTTTCTTT.

The chain carries TRBV30 and TRBJ1-5; D is uncertain. The germline V gene encodes CDR1 GTSNPN and CDR2 SVGIG (reference sequence). The CDR3 runs 14 residues. V was clipped by 5 bases and J by 4 bases, with 15 bases between them. CDR3 residues: CAWGPGRGNQPQHF. The CDR3 DNA follows: TGTGCCTGGGGTCCCGGACGGGGAAATCAGCCCCAGCATTTT.

This clone has just one count. This sequence joins TRBV7-3 and TRBJ2-7; the match to TRBD1 covers 7 bases. Germline values: CDR1 SGHTA, CDR2 FQGTGA. The CDR3 is made up of 15 amino acids. V trimming: 5 bases; J trimming: 4 bases; junction bases outside the gene matches: 11. The CDR3 coding sequence is TGTGCCAGCAGCCCGGGACAGACCCTAGGGTACGAGCAGTACTTC. Protein: CASSPGQTLGYEQYF.

The rearrangement uses TRBV7-9 and TRBJ2-5; tentatively, D is TRBD1 or TRBD2 (7 bases each). With the DNA end fitting TRBJ2-7 better, the J assignment may be wrong. The CDR3 spans 15 residues. Germline loops: CDR1 SEHNR, CDR2 FQNEAQ (reference sequence). The CDR3 reads CASSLWGGTAYEQYF. DNA for the CDR3: TGTGCCAGCAGCTTATGGGGAGGGACAGCCTACGAGCAGTACTTC.

The chain couples TRBV4-1 to TRBJ2-7, with a tentative D call TRBD2 (6 bases). Trimming removed 4 bases at V and 1 base at J, with 17 bases between. There are 16 residues in the CDR3. CDR1 MGHRA and CDR2 YSYEKL come from the germline V gene. Here the CDR3 DNA reads TGCGCCAGCAGCCGCGTAGTCTCCCGGGAGTCCTACGAGCAGTACTTC. This gives the protein CASSRVVSRESYEQYF.

The V call is TRBV7-2, the J call TRBJ2-1; 7 bases are shared with TRBD2. There are 13 residues in the CDR3. CDR1 is SGHTA and CDR2 is FQGNSA in the germline V gene. V was pared by 5 bases and J by 10 bases, with 8 bases of the junction left unmatched. In DNA form, the CDR3 reads TGTGCCAGCAGCCCTTATATGCGGGGGGAGCAGTTCTTC. As protein: CASSPYMRGEQFF.

The sample holds a few counts of this clone. Within the sample, other DNA sequences also encode this same CDR3. This sequence joins TRBV6-5 and TRBJ1-5; D may be TRBD1 (5 bases). Germline-derived CDR1 and CDR2 are MNHEY and SVGAGI. The CDR3 runs to 14 residues. V was shortened by 0 bases and J by 4 bases, with 7 bases between the two germline ends. The CDR3 sequence is CASSYSRGNQPQHF. The CDR3 DNA sequence: TGTGCCAGCAGTTACTCGCGGGGGAATCAGCCCCAGCATTTT.